This TCR beta chain was documented in a study of T cell changes during pregnancy in multiple sclerosis. Profiled with immunoSEQ multiplex PCR; TCRdb holds only in-frame clones, not every one. Of tens of thousands of clones listed, 80% to 95% are singletons. V lost 4 bases and J lost 1, with 11 bases in between. Germline V gene sequence: CDR1 LGHNT, CDR2 FRNRAP. CDR3 length: 15 residues. Specimen: CD4+ T cells from peripheral blood mononuclear cells, collected after pregnancy. The receptor's source is a female donor in good health, enrolled as a control in a pregnancy study. The gene calls are TRBV12-5 and TRBJ2-1, with D tentatively TRBD1 (6 bases). CDR3 in amino acids: CASGSRTASYNEQFF. The CDR3, as DNA: TGTGCTAGTGGTTCGCGGACAGCATCCTACAATGAGCAGTTCTTC.